Sequencing of this TCR beta chain was carried out in a study of blood T cell repertoires in COVID-19. Study information: COVID-19 samples from acute and convalescent phases originated in the United States, Italy and Spain. Sources were T cells, B-cell-depleted T cells, or PBMCs; the material itself was cDNA or gDNA.

The repertoire was sequenced with immunoSEQ multiplex PCR; TCRdb's copy has only in-frame clones and lacks some. The sample consists of roughly 190,000 clones, roughly 87% of them appearing once. The clonotype comes from a man in his 60s with active or convalescent COVID-19. The specimen was peripheral blood.

The CDR3: CASSPRTGTGNTIYF. The CDR3 region has the DNA TGTGCCAGCTCACCACGGACAGGGACTGGAAACACCATATATTTT. The rearrangement uses TRBV18 and TRBJ1-3, with TRBD1 matching 8 bases. The CDR3 length is 15 residues. With 1 base clipped from V and 2 bases from J, the junction kept 1 base outside the gene matches. Germline-derived CDR1 and CDR2 are KGHSH and LQKENI.